Listed here are 21 T cell receptor beta chains from one sample, sequenced in a study of OX40 agonist ivuxolimab in advanced cancers. The method was immunoSEQ multiplex PCR; TCRdb's version includes in-frame clones alone and lacks a portion of them. Of around 79,000 clones in the sample, roughly 88% were seen once. The specimen was CD4+ or CD8+ T cells sorted from blood, collected in a trial of the OX40 agonist ivuxolimab. All receptors come from an adult with an advanced solid tumor such as melanoma, head and neck, liver or kidney cancer.

J is TRBJ2-3 and V is TRBV7-6; D perhaps matches TRBD1 (5 bases). The V end lost 5 bases, the J end lost 0 bases, and 15 bases lay between the germline ends. Per the germline V gene, CDR1 is SGHVS and CDR2 is FNYEAQ. CDR3 length equals 16 residues. CDR3 sequence (DNA): TGTGCCAGCAGCCACGACAGTGATCCTAGCACAGATACGCAGTATTTT. As protein: CASSHDSDPSTDTQYF.

The gene calls are TRBV11-2 and TRBJ1-6; D ambiguous. This CDR3 has 14 amino acids. Trimming pared 2 bases from V and 7 bases from J, leaving 9 bases between. Per germline, CDR1 SGHAT and CDR2 FQNNGV. CDR3 nucleotide sequence: TGTGCCAGCAGCTTATCGGACGGGAATTCACCCCTCCACTTT. Its translation: CASSLSDGNSPLHF.

The chain recombines TRBV5-1 with TRBJ2-2; D is ambiguous. Germline-derived CDR1 and CDR2 are SGHRS and YFSETQ. V was trimmed by 0 bases and J by 5 bases, leaving 11 bases between them. The CDR3 totals 15 residues. In DNA, the CDR3 is TGCGCCAGCAGCTTGGACCTTTTGCCTACCGGGGAGCTGTTTTTT. Protein: CASSLDLLPTGELFF.

The table lists this clone with a count of one. The chain uses TRBV9 and TRBJ2-1; D ambiguous. With 3 bases removed from V and 6 bases from J, the gap between germline ends came to 7 bases. This CDR3 spans 12 amino acids. CDR1 is SGDLS, CDR2 YYNGEE, per germline. CDR3 region: CASSGERNEQFF. The CDR3 DNA reads TGTGCCAGCAGCGGGGAACGCAATGAGCAGTTCTTC.

The chain combines TRBV18 with TRBJ1-1; no reliable D call. Germline values: CDR1 KGHSH, CDR2 LQKENI. The CDR3 has 14 amino acids. Trimming removed 2 bases at V and 0 bases at J, with 7 bases between. This chain's CDR3 is CASSPARLNTEAFF. Written as DNA, the CDR3 is TGTGCCAGCTCACCAGCCAGGTTGAACACTGAAGCTTTCTTT.

This chain links TRBV5-1 with TRBJ2-3, with 8 positions matching TRBD1. Trimming removed 0 bases from V and 6 bases from J; junction bases left unmatched: 6. There are 15 residues in the CDR3. The germline V gene has CDR1 SGHRS and CDR2 YFSETQ. CDR3 in amino acids: CASSLVDRESDTQYF. The DNA for the CDR3 is TGCGCCAGCAGCTTGGTGGACAGGGAGTCCGATACGCAGTATTTT. Using reference TRBV5-1 and TRBJ2-3 for the parts outside the CDR3, the full variable domain is KAGVTQTPRYLIKTRGQQVTLSCSPISGHRSVSWYQQTPGQGLQFLFEYFSETQRNKGNFPGRFSGRQFSNSRSEMNVSTLELGDSALYLCASSLVDRESDTQYFGPGTRLTVL.

The J gene is TRBJ2-3, the V gene TRBV11-2, with unresolved D. V was shortened by 8 bases and J by 2 bases, with 11 bases between the two germline ends. The CDR3 covers 13 residues. Germline assignment: CDR1 SGHAT and CDR2 FQNNGV. CDR3 loop: CASQLINTDTQYF. CDR3 sequence (DNA): TGTGCCAGCCAGCTCATAAACACAGATACGCAGTATTTT.

The genes are TRBV5-1 and TRBJ2-2; D is ambiguous. Germline loops: CDR1 SGHRS, CDR2 YFSETQ. This CDR3 has 13 amino acids. Trimming left V 2 bases short and J 4 bases short, with 6 bases between. CDR3 sequence: CASSLDGTGELFF. The CDR3 DNA reads TGCGCCAGCAGCTTAGATGGCACCGGGGAGCTGTTTTTT.

The V call is TRBV6-6, the J call TRBJ2-5, with D unresolved. The CDR3 extends over 14 amino acids. V lost 2 bases to trimming and J lost 5 bases, with 12 bases between them. Germline lookup yields CDR1 MNHNY and CDR2 SVGAGI (reference sequence). CDR3 nucleotides: TGTGCCAGCAGTTACGCCCCTCGGACGGAGACCCAGTACTTC. It yields the protein CASSYAPRTETQYF.

This chain uses TRBV5-1 with TRBJ2-1; a possible D gene is TRBD1 (6 bases). Trimming removed 3 bases at V and 5 bases at J, with 12 bases between. The germline CDR1 and CDR2 sequences are SGHRS and YFSETQ. The CDR3 loop spans 14 amino acids. The CDR3 reads CASSSLDRHNEQFF. The CDR3 DNA reads TGCGCCAGCAGCTCATTGGACAGACACAATGAGCAGTTCTTC. Full variable domain (remainder filled in from reference TRBV5-1 and TRBJ2-1): KAGVTQTPRYLIKTRGQQVTLSCSPISGHRSVSWYQQTPGQGLQFLFEYFSETQRNKGNFPGRFSGRQFSNSRSEMNVSTLELGDSALYLCASSSLDRHNEQFFGPGTRLTVL.

The V gene is TRBV7-9, the J gene TRBJ2-1; TRBD2 matches 8 bases. Trimming at V came to 2 bases and at J to 5 bases, leaving 8 bases not matched to a gene. This CDR3 is built from 16 residues. Germline V gene data show CDR1 as SEHNR and CDR2 as FQNEAQ (reference sequence). The CDR3 protein is CASSLNRGGRNNEQFF. CDR3 sequence (DNA): TGTGCCAGCAGCTTAAACCGCGGGGGGCGGAACAATGAGCAGTTCTTC. Full variable domain (missing parts from reference TRBV7-9 and TRBJ2-1): DTGVSQNPRHKITKRGQNVTFRCDPISEHNRLYWYRQTLGQGPEFLTYFQNEAQLEKSRLLSDRFSAERPKGSFSTLEIQRTEQGDSAMYLCASSLNRGGRNNEQFFGPGTRLTVL.

This rearrangement joins TRBV11-3 to TRBJ2-7, with 7 bases aligning to TRBD1. With V trimmed by 5 bases and J by 2 bases, 6 bases remained unmatched. CDR1 is SGHNT, CDR2 YENEEA, per germline. The CDR3 spans 14 residues. The DNA for the CDR3 is TGTGCCAGCAGCCCTAGGACAGGACCCTACGAGCAGTACTTC. Translation: CASSPRTGPYEQYF.

The chain employs TRBV9 and TRBJ1-1; D is unresolved. V was trimmed by 4 bases and J by 6 bases, leaving 16 bases between them. CDR1 is SGDLS and CDR2 is YYNGEE in the germline V gene. This CDR3 has 14 residues. The CDR3 DNA follows: TGTGCCAGCAGCTCTACCAGTACCGACGCTGAAGCTTTCTTT. Residues: CASSSTSTDAEAFF. Supplemented by reference TRBV9 and TRBJ1-1, the full variable domain reads DSGVTQTPKHLITATGQRVTLRCSPRSGDLSVYWYQQSLDQGLQFLIQYYNGEERAKGNILERFSAQQFPDLHSELNLSSLELGDSALYFCASSSTSTDAEAFFGQGTRLTVV.

The V gene is TRBV6-1, the J gene TRBJ1-3; D is ambiguous. The CDR3 covers 15 residues. Deletions cut 1 base from V and 2 bases from J, with 9 bases between. Germline values: CDR1 MNHNS, CDR2 SASEGT. The CDR3 loop reads CASSEVEIPGNTIYF. CDR3 DNA sequence: TGTGCCAGCAGTGAAGTAGAGATACCTGGAAACACCATATATTTT.

The chain has TRBV5-5 and TRBJ2-5, with D perhaps being TRBD1 or TRBD2 (5 bases each). Germline lookup yields CDR1 SGHKS and CDR2 YYEKEE (reference sequence). The CDR3 has 14 residues. Deletions cut 4 bases from V and 4 bases from J, with 14 bases between. CDR3 nucleotide sequence: TGTGCCAGCAGCCTAGGGACCTGGAGAGAGACCCAGTACTTC. Translated: CASSLGTWRETQYF.

The chain couples TRBV27 to TRBJ2-1, with D perhaps assigned TRBD1 or TRBD2 (5 bases each). From germline, CDR1 is MNHEY and CDR2 SMNVEV (reference sequence). CDR3 length equals 14 residues. The V gene lost 8 bases and the J gene lost 2 bases, with 13 bases spanning the gap. CDR3 sequence (DNA): TGTGCCAGCCGGACGTGGGGGACCTACAATGAGCAGTTCTTC. This translates into CASRTWGTYNEQFF.

This chain connects TRBV2 to TRBJ2-7; TRBD2 aligns across 11 bases. The ends lost 4 bases at V and 3 bases at J; junction bases unmatched: 2. CDR1 is SNHLY, CDR2 FYNNEI, per germline. This CDR3 is 14 amino acids long. CDR3 bases: TGTGCCAGCAGTGGACTAGCGGGAATCTACGAGCAGTACTTC. Protein product: CASSGLAGIYEQYF.

The rearrangement links TRBV7-3 to TRBJ2-7, with TRBD2 identical over 12 bases. J gave up 3 bases and V 2 bases, and 2 bases lay outside the gene matches. Germline V gene lookup returns CDR1 SGHTA and CDR2 FQGTGA. The CDR3 spans 15 residues. CDR3 sequence (DNA): TGTGCCAGCAGCTTAGGGGGACTAGCGGGCTACGAGCAGTACTTC. As protein: CASSLGGLAGYEQYF.

The rearrangement links TRBV29-1 to TRBJ1-2, with 7 bases that match TRBD1. The V gene's germline CDR1 is SQVTM and CDR2 ANQGSEA. The CDR3 is 11 residues long. V lost 7 bases, J lost 4 bases, and 3 bases stayed unmatched. CDR3 amino acids: CSATGTYGYTF. The CDR3 DNA is TGCAGCGCGACAGGGACCTATGGCTACACCTTC.

The CDR3 is CASSGPPHGRGNTEAFF. The CDR3 DNA reads TGTGCCAGCAGCGGCCCCCCCCATGGCAGGGGAAACACTGAAGCTTTCTTT. This chain links TRBV28 with TRBJ1-1; a weak D match, TRBD1 (6 bases). V was cut by 6 bases and J by 2 bases, with 22 bases left in between. The CDR3 extends over 17 amino acids. Germline CDR1 reads MDHEN; CDR2 reads SYDVKM.

The rearrangement joins TRBV30 to TRBJ1-1, with 10 bases fitting TRBD1. Trimming cost V 2 bases and J 1 base; bases outside gene matches: 7. Germline assignment: CDR1 GTSNPN and CDR2 SVGIG (reference sequence). The CDR3 contains 16 residues. The CDR3 nucleotides are TGTGCCTGGAGTCCACTGGGGACAGGGGCGAACACTGAAGCTTTCTTT. It translates to CAWSPLGTGANTEAFF. The entire variable domain, with the rest obtained from reference TRBV30 and TRBJ1-1, is as follows: SQTIHQWPATLVQPVGSPLSLECTVEGTSNPNLYWYRQAAGRGLQLLFYSVGIGQISSEVPQNLSASRPQDRQFILSSKKLLLSDSGFYLCAWSPLGTGANTEAFFGQGTRLTVV.